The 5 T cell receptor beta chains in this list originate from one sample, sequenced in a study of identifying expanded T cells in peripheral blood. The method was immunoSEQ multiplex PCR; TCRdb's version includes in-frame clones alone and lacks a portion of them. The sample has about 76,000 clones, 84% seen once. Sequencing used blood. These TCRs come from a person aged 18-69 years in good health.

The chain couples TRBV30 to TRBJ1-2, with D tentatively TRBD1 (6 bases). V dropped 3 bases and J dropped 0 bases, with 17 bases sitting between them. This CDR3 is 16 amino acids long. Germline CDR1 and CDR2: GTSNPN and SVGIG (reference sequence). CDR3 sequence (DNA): TGTGCCTGGAGCGTTGAACAGGGAGGTACTAACTATGGCTACACCTTC. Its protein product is CAWSVEQGGTNYGYTF. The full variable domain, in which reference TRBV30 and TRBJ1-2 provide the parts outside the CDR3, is SQTIHQWPATLVQPVGSPLSLECTVEGTSNPNLYWYRQAAGRGLQLLFYSVGIGQISSEVPQNLSASRPQDRQFILSSKKLLLSDSGFYLCAWSVEQGGTNYGYTFGSGTRLTVV.

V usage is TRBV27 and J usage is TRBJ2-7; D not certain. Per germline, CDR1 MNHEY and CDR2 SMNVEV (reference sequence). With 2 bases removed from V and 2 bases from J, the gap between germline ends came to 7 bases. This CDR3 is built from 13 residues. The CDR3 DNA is TGTGCCAGCAGTTTAGGGCGTCCCTACGAGCAGTACTTC. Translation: CASSLGRPYEQYF.

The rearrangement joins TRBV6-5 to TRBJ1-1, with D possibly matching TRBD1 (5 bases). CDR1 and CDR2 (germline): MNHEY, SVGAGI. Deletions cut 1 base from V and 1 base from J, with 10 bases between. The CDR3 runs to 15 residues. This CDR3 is CASSYWGRANTEAFF. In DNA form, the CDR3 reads TGTGCCAGCAGTTACTGGGGACGGGCGAACACTGAAGCTTTCTTT.

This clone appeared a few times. The CDR3 DNA reads as TGCGCCAGCAGCCCAGGGACAGGGGACTACGAGCAGTACTTC. Translation: CASSPGTGDYEQYF. This rearrangement joins TRBV4-1 to TRBJ2-7, with TRBD1 identical over 10 bases. This CDR3 is 14 amino acids long. The V and J ends lost 4 bases and 3 bases, in that order; junction bases with no gene match: 3. Germline loops: CDR1 MGHRA, CDR2 YSYEKL.

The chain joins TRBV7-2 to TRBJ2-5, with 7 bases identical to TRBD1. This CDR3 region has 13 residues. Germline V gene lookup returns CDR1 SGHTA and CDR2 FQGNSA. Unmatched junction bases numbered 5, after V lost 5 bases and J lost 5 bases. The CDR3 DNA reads TGTGCCAGCAGCCAAAGGGGGCACGAGACCCAGTACTTC. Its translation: CASSQRGHETQYF.